Below are 3 T cell receptor beta chains sequenced from a single sample in a study of Tregs in tolerant kidney transplant recipients (dated by TCRdb to between 2018 and 2021). Libraries were constructed by the immunoSEQ multiplex PCR assay. The table was pulled from immuneACCESS by TCRdb, which kept in-frame rearrangements only. Such tables lose some clones; where checked, under half of the loss comes from unresolved V genes, and the rest has no known cause. The sample table holds about 240,000 clones, of which about 86% were seen once. In total, the top ten clones hold about 0.58% of the sample. Sequenced material: CD4+ T cells from blood. These receptor sequences come from a human donor in good health.

The chain links TRBV6-5 to TRBJ1-2; 10 positions agree with TRBD1. From germline, CDR1 is MNHEY and CDR2 SVGAGI. This CDR3 has 15 residues. The ends lost 2 bases at V and 8 bases at J; junction bases unmatched: 8. Here the CDR3 reads CASSYLRTGGEGYTF. The CDR3 DNA follows: TGTGCCAGCAGTTACCTCCGGACAGGGGGGGAGGGCTACACCTTC.

The chain is built from TRBV6-4 and TRBJ1-5, with TRBD1 matching 10 bases. The length of the CDR3 is 18 residues. CDR1 and CDR2 (germline): MRHNA, SNTAGT. V shed 4 bases, J shed 6 bases, and the junction held 15 bases outside the gene matches. The CDR3 loop reads CASSASHRGTGVVQPQHF. The CDR3 region has the DNA TGTGCCAGCAGTGCCTCTCACCGGGGGACAGGGGTTGTTCAGCCCCAGCATTTT.

This chain joins TRBV27 and TRBJ1-6; TRBD1 matches 10 bases. With 4 bases clipped from V and 9 bases from J, the junction kept 3 bases outside the gene matches. This CDR3 has 14 amino acids. The germline gives CDR1 MNHEY, CDR2 SMNVEV (reference sequence). CDR3 coding DNA: TGTGCCAGCAGTTCGGGACAGGGGCTTTCACCCCTCCACTTT. Translated, it gives CASSSGQGLSPLHF.